These T cell receptor beta chains were read from a single sample in a study of cytomegalovirus exposure and HLA in healthy donors. Using immunoSEQ multiplex PCR, the repertoire was profiled, and TCRdb retains in-frame clones only, with some absent. The sample lists tens of thousands of clones, around 80% occurring once. The sequencing input was PBMCs. The receptors here all came from a man between 18 and 29 years old in good health and CMV-seronegative. Both conserved end residues are part of each CDR3.

v_call,cdr3_aa
TRBV13,CASSLRADTQYF
TRBV29-1,CSVELSLKDSDPLDTQYF
TRBV14,CASSQVVGADGYTF
TRBV7-6,CASSPGEGRTEAFF
TRBV28,CASSLVDAGGHEQYF
TRBV5-1,CASSATTTSTDTQYF
TRBV19,CASSDDSKAYTQYF
TRBV30,CAWTRTGWTGELFF
TRBV9,CASSVATSGGVEQFF
TRBV6-5,CASPGPGDYEQYF
TRBV12-5,CASGGTGGVKTQYF
TRBV29-1,CSVASGTGIYEQYF
TRBV5-6,CASRPAGTGITGELFF
TRBV5-1,CASSLATGGSPLHF
TRBV11-2,CASSWTSGAQYEQYF
TRBV30,CAWMRTGRANYGYTF
TRBV7-2,CASSFTTSGLGEQYF
TRBV25-1,CASSERVQMNEKLFF
TRBV7-8,CASSLRDRGLSPYNSPLHF
TRBV28,CASSPVIGGSVHYTF
TRBV28,CAIQTGANTGELFF
TRBV5-5,CASSEGQVRSYEQYF